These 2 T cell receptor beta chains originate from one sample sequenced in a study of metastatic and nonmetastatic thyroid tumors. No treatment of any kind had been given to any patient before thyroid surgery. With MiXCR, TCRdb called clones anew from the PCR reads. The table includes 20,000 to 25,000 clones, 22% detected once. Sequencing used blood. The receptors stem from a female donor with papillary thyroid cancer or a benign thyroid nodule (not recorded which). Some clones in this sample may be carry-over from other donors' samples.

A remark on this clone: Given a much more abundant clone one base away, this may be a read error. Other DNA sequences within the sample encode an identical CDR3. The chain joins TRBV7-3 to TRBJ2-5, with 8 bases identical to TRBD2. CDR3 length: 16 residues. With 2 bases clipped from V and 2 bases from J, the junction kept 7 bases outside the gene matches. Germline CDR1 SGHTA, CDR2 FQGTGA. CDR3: CASSLFAGGLQETQYF. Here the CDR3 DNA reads TGTGCCAGCAGCTTATTTGCGGGGGGTCTGCAAGAGACCCAGTACTTC.

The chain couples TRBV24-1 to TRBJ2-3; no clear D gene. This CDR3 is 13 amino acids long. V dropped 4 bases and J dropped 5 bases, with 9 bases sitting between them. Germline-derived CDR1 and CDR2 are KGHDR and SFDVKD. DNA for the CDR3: TGTGCCACCAGTGAGGGATCAGGAGATACGCAGTATTTT. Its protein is CATSEGSGDTQYF.